The 6 T cell receptor beta chains in this list originate from one sample, sequenced in a study of cytomegalovirus exposure and HLA in healthy donors (dated by TCRdb to about 2017). Library preparation employed the immunoSEQ multiplex PCR assay. The multiplex PCR relied on a mix of 60 forward primers for TCR Vbeta segments and 13 reverse primers for TCR Jbeta segments. What TCRdb holds here is the immuneACCESS table cut down to in-frame rearrangements. Part of the clones is not present; checked against another copy, under half of the missing clones reflect an unresolved V gene, and the others are unexplained. Recorded for this sample are 100,000 to 150,000 clones; 83% of them occurred a single time. Together, the top ten hold roughly 3.5% of the sample. Sequenced sample: PBMCs. The receptors come from a woman in her thirties or forties in good health and CMV-seropositive.

The V and J genes are TRBV28 and TRBJ2-7; 7 bases fit TRBD1. CDR1 is MDHEN and CDR2 is SYDVKM in the germline V gene. The CDR3 has 12 residues. V trimming: 7 bases; J trimming: 3 bases; junction bases outside the gene matches: 3. DNA of the CDR3: TGTGCCAGCAACAGGGGATTCTACGAGCAGTACTTC. Amino acid sequence: CASNRGFYEQYF. Filled out from reference TRBV28 and TRBJ2-7, the complete variable domain reads DVKVTQSSRYLVKRTGEKVFLECVQDMDHENMFWYRQDPGLGLRLIYFSYDVKMKEKGDIPEGYSVSREKKERFSLILESASTNQTSMYLCASNRGFYEQYFGPGTRLTVT.

The chain employs TRBV7-2 and TRBJ2-7; D not certain. Germline-derived CDR1 and CDR2 are SGHTA and FQGNSA. The V gene lost 5 bases and the J gene lost 2 bases, with 13 bases spanning the gap. This CDR3 spans 14 amino acids. The CDR3 DNA reads TGTGCCAGCAGCATAGGCGCCTCCCCCTACGAGCAGTACTTC. Translation: CASSIGASPYEQYF.

This chain uses TRBV11-2 with TRBJ2-5; a possible D gene is TRBD1 (5 bases). V was trimmed by 5 bases and J by 7 bases, leaving 17 bases between them. Germline V lookup: CDR1 SGHAT, CDR2 FQNNGV. This CDR3 spans 14 amino acids. The CDR3 loop reads CASSATVTDRTQYF. The CDR3 region has the DNA TGTGCCAGCAGCGCGACAGTAACTGACCGGACCCAGTACTTC.

This clone came up once. The chain carries TRBV27 and TRBJ2-5; D possibly corresponds to TRBD2 (5 bases). The J call may be in error: the DNA end matches TRBJ2-7 better. Germline V gene data show CDR1 as MNHEY and CDR2 as SMNVEV (reference sequence). The CDR3 contains 15 residues. DNA for the CDR3: TGTGCCAGCAGTTTAGGGCGGGTAAAAGGCTACGAGCAGTACTTC. This gives the protein CASSLGRVKGYEQYF.

V is TRBV7-9 and J is TRBJ2-1, with 8 positions matching TRBD2. Germline V gene data show CDR1 as SEHNR and CDR2 as FQNEAQ (reference sequence). The CDR3 extends over 13 amino acids. The CDR3 bases are TGTGGGGTTAGCGGGACGGATTACAATGAGCAGTTCTTC. Protein: CGVSGTDYNEQFF. Full variable domain (remainder filled in from reference TRBV7-9 and TRBJ2-1): DTGVSQNPRHKITKRGQNVTFRCDPISEHNRLYWYRQTLGQGPEFLTYFQNEAQLEKSRLLSDRFSAERPKGSFSTLEIQRTEQGDSAMYLCGVSGTDYNEQFFGPGTRLTVL.

V gene TRBV15 combines with J gene TRBJ1-1; D perhaps matches TRBD1 (5 bases). V was cut by 0 bases and J by 5 bases, with 13 bases left in between. The CDR3 length is 15 residues. Germline values: CDR1 LNHNV, CDR2 YYDKDF (reference sequence). Written as DNA, the CDR3 is TGTGCCACCAGCAGAGATCCGGCAGGGCGGACTGAAGCTTTCTTT. This sequence encodes CATSRDPAGRTEAFF.